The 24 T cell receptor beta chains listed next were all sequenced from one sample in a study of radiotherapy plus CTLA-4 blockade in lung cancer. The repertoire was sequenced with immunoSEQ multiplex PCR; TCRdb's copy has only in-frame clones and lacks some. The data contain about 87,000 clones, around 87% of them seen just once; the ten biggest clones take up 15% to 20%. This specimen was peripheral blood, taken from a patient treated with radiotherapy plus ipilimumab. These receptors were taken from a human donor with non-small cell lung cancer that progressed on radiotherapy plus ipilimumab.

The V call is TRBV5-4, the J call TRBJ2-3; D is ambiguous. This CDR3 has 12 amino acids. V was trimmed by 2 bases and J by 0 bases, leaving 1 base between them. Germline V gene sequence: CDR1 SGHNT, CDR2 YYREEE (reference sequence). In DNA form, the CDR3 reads TGTGCCAGCAGCTTTAGCACAGATACGCAGTATTTT. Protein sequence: CASSFSTDTQYF.

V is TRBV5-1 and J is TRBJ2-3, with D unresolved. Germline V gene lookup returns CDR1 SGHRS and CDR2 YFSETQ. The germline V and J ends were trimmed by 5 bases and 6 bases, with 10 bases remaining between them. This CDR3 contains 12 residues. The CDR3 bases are TGCGCCAGCAGGTCCCCCAGCGATACGCAGTATTTT. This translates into CASRSPSDTQYF.

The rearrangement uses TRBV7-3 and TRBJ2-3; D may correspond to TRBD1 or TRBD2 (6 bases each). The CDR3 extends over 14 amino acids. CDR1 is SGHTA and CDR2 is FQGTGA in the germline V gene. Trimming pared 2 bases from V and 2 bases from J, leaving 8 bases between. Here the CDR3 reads CASSLGGHTDTQYF. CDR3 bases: TGTGCCAGCAGCTTAGGGGGGCACACAGATACGCAGTATTTT.

CDR3 in amino acids: CASSLGKDSSYEQYF. The CDR3, as DNA: TGTGCCAGCAGCTTAGGAAAGGACAGTTCCTACGAGCAGTACTTC. The chain is built from TRBV7-6 and TRBJ2-7, with D possibly TRBD1 on 6 matching bases. Trimming left V 1 base short and J 1 base short, with 11 bases between. Germline V gene sequence: CDR1 SGHVS, CDR2 FNYEAQ. CDR3 length: 15 residues.

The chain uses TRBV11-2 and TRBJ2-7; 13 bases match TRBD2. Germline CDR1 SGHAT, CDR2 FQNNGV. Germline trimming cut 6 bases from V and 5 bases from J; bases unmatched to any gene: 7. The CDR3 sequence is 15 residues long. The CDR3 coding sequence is TGTGCCAGCAGGAAGGGACTAGCGGGAAAGGACGAGCAGTACTTC. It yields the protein CASRKGLAGKDEQYF.

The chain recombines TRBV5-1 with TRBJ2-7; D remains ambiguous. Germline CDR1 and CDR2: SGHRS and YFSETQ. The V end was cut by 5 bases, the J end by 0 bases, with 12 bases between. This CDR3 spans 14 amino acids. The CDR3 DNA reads TGCGCCAGCAGTATACAAGACGGCTCCTACGAGCAGTACTTC. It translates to CASSIQDGSYEQYF. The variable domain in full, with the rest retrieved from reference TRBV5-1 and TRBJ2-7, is KAGVTQTPRYLIKTRGQQVTLSCSPISGHRSVSWYQQTPGQGLQFLFEYFSETQRNKGNFPGRFSGRQFSNSRSEMNVSTLELGDSALYLCASSIQDGSYEQYFGPGTRLTVT.

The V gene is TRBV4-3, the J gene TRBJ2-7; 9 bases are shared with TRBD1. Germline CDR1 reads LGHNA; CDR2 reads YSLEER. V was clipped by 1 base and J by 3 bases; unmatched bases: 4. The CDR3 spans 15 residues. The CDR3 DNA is TGCGCCAGCAGCCAAGGCGGGACAGGGTTCTACGAGCAGTACTTC. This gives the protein CASSQGGTGFYEQYF.

The CDR3 bases are TGTGCCATCAGTGAGCCGAGGGAACATCAGCCCCAGCATTTT. Translating gives CAISEPREHQPQHF. The rearrangement links TRBV10-3 to TRBJ1-5, with unresolved D. From germline, CDR1 is ENHRY and CDR2 SYGVKD. V was pared by 2 bases and J by 5 bases, with 10 bases between. This CDR3 spans 14 amino acids.

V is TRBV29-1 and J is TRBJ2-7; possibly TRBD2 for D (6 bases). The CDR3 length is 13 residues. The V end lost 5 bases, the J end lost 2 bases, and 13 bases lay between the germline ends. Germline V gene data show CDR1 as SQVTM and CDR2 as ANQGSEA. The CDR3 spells CSVCGAGAYEQYF. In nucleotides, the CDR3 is TGCAGCGTTTGTGGAGCGGGCGCCTACGAGCAGTACTTC.

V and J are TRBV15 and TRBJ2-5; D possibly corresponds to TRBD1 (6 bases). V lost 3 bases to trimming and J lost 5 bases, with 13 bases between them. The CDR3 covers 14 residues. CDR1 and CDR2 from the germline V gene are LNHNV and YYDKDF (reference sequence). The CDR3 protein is CATSRAQGKETQYF. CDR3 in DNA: TGTGCCACCAGCAGGGCCCAGGGGAAGGAGACCCAGTACTTC.

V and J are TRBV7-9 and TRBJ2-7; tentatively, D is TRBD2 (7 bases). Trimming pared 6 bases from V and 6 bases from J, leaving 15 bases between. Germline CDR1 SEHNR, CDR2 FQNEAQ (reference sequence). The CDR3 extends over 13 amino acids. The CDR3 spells CASSRSGGGEQYF. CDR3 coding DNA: TGTGCCAGCAGTCGGTCGGGGGGCGGCGAGCAGTACTTC.

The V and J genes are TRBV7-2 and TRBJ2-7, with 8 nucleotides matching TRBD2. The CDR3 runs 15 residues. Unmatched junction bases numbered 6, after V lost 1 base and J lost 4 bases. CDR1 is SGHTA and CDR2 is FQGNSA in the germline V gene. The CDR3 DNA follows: TGTGCCAGCAGCTTAGTCCCACTAGCGGATTACGAGCAGTACTTC. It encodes CASSLVPLADYEQYF. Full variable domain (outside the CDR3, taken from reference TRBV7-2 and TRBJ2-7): GAGVSQSPSNKVTEKGKDVELRCDPISGHTALYWYRQSLGQGLEFLIYFQGNSAPDKSGLPSDRFSAERTGGSVSTLTIQRTQQEDSAVYLCASSLVPLADYEQYFGPGTRLTVT.

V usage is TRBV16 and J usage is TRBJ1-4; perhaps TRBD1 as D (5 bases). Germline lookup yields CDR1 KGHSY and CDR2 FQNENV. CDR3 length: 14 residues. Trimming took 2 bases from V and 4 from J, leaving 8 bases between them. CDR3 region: CASSQGRVNEKLFF. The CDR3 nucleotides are TGTGCCAGCAGCCAAGGCAGGGTTAATGAAAAACTGTTTTTT.

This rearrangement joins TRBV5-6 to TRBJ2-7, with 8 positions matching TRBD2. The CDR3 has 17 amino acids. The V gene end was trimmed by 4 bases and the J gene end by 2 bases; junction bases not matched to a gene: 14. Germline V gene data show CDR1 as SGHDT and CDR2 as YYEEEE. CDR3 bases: TGTGCCAGCAGCGCGCCGCCGATAGCGGGACTTCCCTACGAGCAGTACTTC. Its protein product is CASSAPPIAGLPYEQYF.

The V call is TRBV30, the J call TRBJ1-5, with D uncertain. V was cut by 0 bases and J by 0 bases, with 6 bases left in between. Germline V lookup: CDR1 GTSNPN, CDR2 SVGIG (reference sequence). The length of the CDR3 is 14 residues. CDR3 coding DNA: TGTGCCTGGAGTGTTGTTCATAGCAATCAGCCCCAGCATTTT. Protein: CAWSVVHSNQPQHF.

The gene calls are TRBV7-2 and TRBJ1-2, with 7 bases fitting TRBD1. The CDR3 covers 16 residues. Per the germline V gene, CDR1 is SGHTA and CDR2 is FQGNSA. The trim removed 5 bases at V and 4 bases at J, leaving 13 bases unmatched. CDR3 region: CASSRTADRLLYGYTF. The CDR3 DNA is TGTGCCAGCAGCCGGACAGCGGACAGGCTGCTCTATGGCTACACCTTC.

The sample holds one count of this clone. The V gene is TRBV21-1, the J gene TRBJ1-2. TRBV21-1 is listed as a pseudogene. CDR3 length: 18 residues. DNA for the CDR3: TGTGCCAGCAGCAAAAATTACGATATCGTGTTCGGGGATTACGGCTACACCTTC. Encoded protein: CASSKNYDIVFGDYGYTF.

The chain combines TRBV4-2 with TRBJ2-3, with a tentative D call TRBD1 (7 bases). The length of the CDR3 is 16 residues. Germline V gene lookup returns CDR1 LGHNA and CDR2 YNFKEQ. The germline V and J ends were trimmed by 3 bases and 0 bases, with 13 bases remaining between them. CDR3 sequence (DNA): TGTGCCAGCAGCCAGACAGGGAGGTATAGCACAGATACGCAGTATTTT. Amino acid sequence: CASSQTGRYSTDTQYF.

The CDR3 region has the DNA TGTGCCAGCAGTCCGCATCTGGGCTACGAGCAGTACTTC. Its protein is CASSPHLGYEQYF. The V gene is TRBV27, the J gene TRBJ2-7; D gene ambiguous. The ends were cut back, 5 bases at V and 3 bases at J, with 11 bases in the middle. The CDR3 is 13 residues long. CDR1 and CDR2 (germline): MNHEY, SMNVEV (reference sequence).

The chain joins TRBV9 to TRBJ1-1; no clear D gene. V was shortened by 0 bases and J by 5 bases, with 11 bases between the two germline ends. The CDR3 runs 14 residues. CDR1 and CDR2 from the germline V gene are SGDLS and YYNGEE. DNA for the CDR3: TGTGCCAGCAGCGTAGGGGCGGATGGGACTGAAGCTTTCTTT. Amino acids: CASSVGADGTEAFF.

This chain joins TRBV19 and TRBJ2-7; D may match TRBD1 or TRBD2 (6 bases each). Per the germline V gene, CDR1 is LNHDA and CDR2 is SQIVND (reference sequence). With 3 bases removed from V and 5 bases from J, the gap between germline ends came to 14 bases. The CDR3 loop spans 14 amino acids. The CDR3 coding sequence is TGTGCCAGTAGTATCTCGGGGGCTAGGAACGAGCAGTACTTC. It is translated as CASSISGARNEQYF.

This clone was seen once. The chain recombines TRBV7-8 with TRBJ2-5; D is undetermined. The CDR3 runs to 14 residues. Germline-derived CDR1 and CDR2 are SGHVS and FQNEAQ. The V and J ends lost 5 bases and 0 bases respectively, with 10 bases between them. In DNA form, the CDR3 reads TGTGCCAGCAGCGTAAAGGAGTACCAAGAGACCCAGTACTTC. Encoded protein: CASSVKEYQETQYF.

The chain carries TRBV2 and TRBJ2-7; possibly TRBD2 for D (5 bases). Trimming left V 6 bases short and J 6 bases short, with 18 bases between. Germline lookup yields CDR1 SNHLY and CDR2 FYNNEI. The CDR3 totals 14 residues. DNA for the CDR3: TGTGCCAGCAGCACCATGGGAGTTTTAGGCGAGCAGTACTTC. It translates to CASSTMGVLGEQYF.

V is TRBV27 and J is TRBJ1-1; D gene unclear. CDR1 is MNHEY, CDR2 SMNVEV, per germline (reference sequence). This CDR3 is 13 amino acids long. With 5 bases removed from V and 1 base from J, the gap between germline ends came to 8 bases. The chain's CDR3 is CASSPRRNTEAFF. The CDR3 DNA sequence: TGTGCCAGCAGTCCGAGGAGGAACACTGAAGCTTTCTTT.